The 30 T cell receptor beta chains below come from one sample, sequenced in a study of blood T cell repertoires in COVID-19. Produced via immunoSEQ multiplex PCR; TCRdb's table is partial and in-frame only. Of fewer than 250,000 clones detected, about 88% appear once; the ten largest clones hold approximately 0.66%. The sample taken for sequencing was peripheral blood. The origin of the receptors is a man aged 35-49 years with acute or convalescent COVID-19.

The genes are TRBV18 and TRBJ2-7; the match to TRBD1 covers 7 bases. From germline, CDR1 is KGHSH and CDR2 LQKENI. Germline trimming cut 3 bases from V and 4 bases from J; bases unmatched to any gene: 0. This CDR3 spans 12 amino acids. The DNA for the CDR3 is TGTGCCAGCTCACCGACAGGGTACGAGCAGTACTTC. It translates to CASSPTGYEQYF. Full variable domain (remainder filled in from reference TRBV18 and TRBJ2-7): NAGVMQNPRHLVRRRGQEARLRCSPMKGHSHVYWYRQLPEEGLKFMVYLQKENIIDESGMPKERFSAEFPKEGPSILRIQQVVRGDSAAYFCASSPTGYEQYFGPGTRLTVT.

The V call is TRBV19, the J call TRBJ1-1; 8 bases line up with TRBD1. This CDR3 comprises 14 residues. After removal of 7 bases from V and 1 base from J, the junction contained 5 bases not matched to a gene. The germline gives CDR1 LNHDA, CDR2 SQIVND (reference sequence). This CDR3 is CASIIGTGNTEAFF. Written as DNA, the CDR3 is TGTGCCAGTATAATAGGGACAGGGAACACTGAAGCTTTCTTT.

Of note for this clone: This sample includes further DNA sequences coding for the same CDR3. The chain employs TRBV27 and TRBJ1-2; 11 bases align to TRBD1. V shed 8 bases and J 8 bases; nucleotides not matched to a gene: 7. Per the germline V gene, CDR1 is MNHEY and CDR2 is SMNVEV (reference sequence). The CDR3 covers 13 residues. The CDR3 DNA reads TGTGCCAGCCGTCCGGGACAGGGGGGAGGCTACACCTTC. Amino acids: CASRPGQGGGYTF.

The chain recombines TRBV5-1 with TRBJ2-5, with 7 bases matching TRBD1. The J segment lost 3 bases and the V segment lost 4 bases, leaving 9 bases of the junction unmatched. CDR1 and CDR2 (germline): SGHRS, YFSETQ. This CDR3 has 15 amino acids. CDR3 loop: CASSPGTVSEETQYF. In DNA form, the CDR3 reads TGCGCCAGCAGCCCAGGGACAGTTTCAGAAGAGACCCAGTACTTC.

The gene calls are TRBV29-1 and TRBJ2-7, with D perhaps matching TRBD1 (5 bases). CDR3 length: 15 residues. Trimming removed 3 bases from V and 2 bases from J, with 17 bases in between. Germline-derived CDR1 and CDR2 are SQVTM and ANQGSEA. In nucleotides, the CDR3 is TGCAGCGTTGAGAGGCAGGGTACTTCCACCTACGAGCAGTACTTC. Amino acid sequence: CSVERQGTSTYEQYF.

The chain has TRBV21-1 and TRBJ2-1; TRBD1, as called in the table, went unchecked against the DNA. TRBV21-1 is an annotated pseudogene. The CDR3 loop spans 16 amino acids. The CDR3 sequence: CASSKVWRQGCNEQFF. The CDR3 DNA reads as TGTGCCAGCAGCAAAGTCTGGAGACAGGGGTGCAATGAGCAGTTCTTC.

This clone was counted once. Other nucleotide sequences in the sample specify the same CDR3. The chain joins TRBV5-4 to TRBJ2-5, with TRBD1 matching 7 bases. Per the germline V gene, CDR1 is SGHNT and CDR2 is YYREEE (reference sequence). V lost 0 bases, J lost 5 bases, and 4 bases stayed unmatched. This CDR3 has 14 residues. The CDR3 loop reads CASSLDRGPETQYF. The CDR3 DNA is TGTGCCAGCAGCTTGGACAGGGGTCCGGAGACCCAGTACTTC.

The chain couples TRBV19 to TRBJ2-5; 7 nucleotides agree with TRBD1. Trimming removed 1 base from V and 1 base from J; junction bases left unmatched: 9. Germline V gene data show CDR1 as LNHDA and CDR2 as SQIVND (reference sequence). CDR3 size: 17 residues. For the CDR3, the DNA is TGTGCCAGTAGTATAGGTCCCGGGACAGCTACCCAAGAGACCCAGTACTTC. Translated: CASSIGPGTATQETQYF.

The V and J genes are TRBV24-1 and TRBJ2-5; D might be TRBD1 (5 bases). Germline assignment: CDR1 KGHDR and CDR2 SFDVKD. The CDR3 loop spans 15 amino acids. Trimming shortened V by 5 bases and J by 1 base, and 13 bases separated the two germline ends. In nucleotides, the CDR3 is TGTGCCACCAGTGGTCCCCGCGACAGCCAAGAGACCCAGTACTTC. It codes for CATSGPRDSQETQYF.

This clone has just one count. Here the CDR3 reads CASSPGLAVTDTQYF. The CDR3 region has the DNA TGTGCCAGCAGCCCCGGACTAGCCGTCACAGATACGCAGTATTTT. This chain joins TRBV3-1 (or the pseudogene TRBV3-2) and TRBJ2-3, with 8 bases matching TRBD2. The CDR3 has 15 residues. V was clipped by 4 bases and J by 2 bases; unmatched bases: 5. The germline CDR1 and CDR2 sequences are LGHDT and YNNKEL (reference sequence).

The CDR3 loop is CASSHRRGSTDTQYF. In nucleotides, the CDR3 is TGTGCCAGCAGCCACCGGAGGGGTAGCACAGATACGCAGTATTTT. The gene calls are TRBV11-3 and TRBJ2-3; maybe TRBD2 (6 bases). The V gene lost 5 bases and the J gene lost 0 bases, with 12 bases spanning the gap. The CDR3 runs to 15 residues. CDR1 and CDR2 (germline): SGHNT, YENEEA.

This clone appeared a few times. The chain carries TRBV27 and TRBJ1-6; no reliable D call. Per the germline V gene, CDR1 is MNHEY and CDR2 is SMNVEV (reference sequence). The CDR3 loop spans 14 amino acids. V was clipped by 3 bases and J by 9 bases, with 12 bases between them. The CDR3 sequence is CASSLANGISPLHF. CDR3 in DNA: TGTGCCAGCAGTTTGGCAAATGGTATTTCACCCCTCCACTTT.

The V and J genes are TRBV18 and TRBJ2-1; 10 bases line up with TRBD2. The length of the CDR3 is 18 residues. V shed 0 bases, J shed 1 base, and the junction held 6 bases outside the gene matches. Germline CDR1 is KGHSH and CDR2 is LQKENI. The CDR3 coding sequence is TGTGCCAGCTCACCACCTGCTAGCGGGAGTTGGTCCTACAATGAGCAGTTCTTC. Translation: CASSPPASGSWSYNEQFF. Filled out from reference TRBV18 and TRBJ2-1, the complete variable domain reads NAGVMQNPRHLVRRRGQEARLRCSPMKGHSHVYWYRQLPEEGLKFMVYLQKENIIDESGMPKERFSAEFPKEGPSILRIQQVVRGDSAAYFCASSPPASGSWSYNEQFFGPGTRLTVL.

With regard to this clone: One junction end disagrees with the germline gene, perhaps due to a read error. V and J are TRBV2 and TRBJ1-5; 8 bases align to TRBD1. CDR1 is SNHLY and CDR2 is FYNNEI in the germline V gene. The CDR3 is made up of 15 amino acids. The CDR3 sequence is CASREDRGQYQPQHF. CDR3 in DNA: TGTGCCAGCAGGGAAGACAGGGGCCAATATCAGCCCCAGCATTTT.

This sequence joins TRBV18 and TRBJ1-1; D not resolved. The CDR3 is 13 residues long. The ends were cut back, 4 bases at V and 2 bases at J, with 8 bases in the middle. Germline V gene sequence: CDR1 KGHSH, CDR2 LQKENI. The CDR3 reads CASSHGRNTEAFF. The CDR3 DNA reads TGTGCCAGCTCACACGGTAGAAACACTGAAGCTTTCTTT. The whole variable domain, filled in from reference TRBV18 and TRBJ1-1, reads NAGVMQNPRHLVRRRGQEARLRCSPMKGHSHVYWYRQLPEEGLKFMVYLQKENIIDESGMPKERFSAEFPKEGPSILRIQQVVRGDSAAYFCASSHGRNTEAFFGQGTRLTVV.

The chain links TRBV27 to TRBJ2-3; weak D call: TRBD2 (6 bases). Germline V gene data show CDR1 as MNHEY and CDR2 as SMNVEV (reference sequence). The ends were cut back, 5 bases at V and 2 bases at J, with 11 bases in the middle. This CDR3 is 14 amino acids long. CDR3 nucleotide sequence: TGTGCCAGCAGTCGTAGCGGAGTCACAGATACGCAGTATTTT. It is translated as CASSRSGVTDTQYF.

The chain uses TRBV30 and TRBJ2-5; TRBD2 agrees at 9 bases. Germline CDR1 reads GTSNPN; CDR2 reads SVGIG (reference sequence). Trimming removed 4 bases from V and 5 bases from J; junction bases left unmatched: 11. The CDR3 is made up of 15 amino acids. CDR3 residues: CAWNSGGHFGETQYF. The DNA for the CDR3 is TGTGCCTGGAATAGCGGGGGACACTTCGGCGAGACCCAGTACTTC.

The chain recombines TRBV9 with TRBJ1-6, with 9 bases fitting TRBD1. The V gene end was trimmed by 10 bases and the J gene end by 7 bases; junction bases not matched to a gene: 9. The germline CDR1 and CDR2 sequences are SGDLS and YYNGEE. The CDR3 is made up of 14 amino acids. The CDR3 DNA sequence: TGTGCCTCACGCACCGGGACAGGGAATTCACCCCTCCACTTT. Protein sequence: CASRTGTGNSPLHF.

The genes are TRBV28 and TRBJ2-1; D not resolved. Trimming cost V 3 bases and J 6 bases, with 3 bases left between them. The germline V gene encodes CDR1 MDHEN and CDR2 SYDVKM. The CDR3 extends over 11 amino acids. The CDR3 sequence is CASSFFNEQFF. CDR3 in DNA: TGTGCCAGCAGTTTCTTCAATGAGCAGTTCTTC.

V and J are TRBV19 and TRBJ2-1, with 9 bases aligning to TRBD2. CDR1 is LNHDA and CDR2 is SQIVND in the germline V gene (reference sequence). The V gene end was trimmed by 7 bases and the J gene end by 5 bases; junction bases not matched to a gene: 0. CDR3 length: 12 amino acids. The CDR3 is CASKRGDNEQFF. As DNA, the CDR3 is TGTGCCAGTAAGCGGGGGGACAATGAGCAGTTCTTC.

The chain combines TRBV19 with TRBJ2-3, with 9 bases identical to TRBD2. J lost 4 bases, V lost 3 bases, and 8 bases had no gene match. Germline V gene lookup returns CDR1 LNHDA and CDR2 SQIVND (reference sequence). The CDR3 contains 16 residues. CDR3 DNA: TGTGCCAGTAGTATCCTTAGCGGGAGTGGTGCAGATACGCAGTATTTT. Translation gives CASSILSGSGADTQYF.

The gene calls are TRBV7-3 and TRBJ1-1, with D perhaps matching TRBD1 (6 bases). The germline gives CDR1 SGHTA, CDR2 FQGTGA. Trimming pared 0 bases from V and 1 base from J, leaving 9 bases between. This CDR3 has 15 residues. Here the CDR3 DNA reads TGTGCCAGCAGCTTAACCCCGGGACAGAACACTGAAGCTTTCTTT. Translated, it gives CASSLTPGQNTEAFF.

The rearrangement links TRBV2 to TRBJ2-7; possibly TRBD2 for D (7 bases). CDR1 is SNHLY and CDR2 is FYNNEI in the germline V gene. Trimming pared 8 bases from V and 5 bases from J, leaving 19 bases between. The CDR3 covers 14 residues. CDR3 amino acids: CASVRGGRMDEQYF. The DNA for the CDR3 is TGTGCCAGCGTTAGGGGGGGGCGAATGGACGAGCAGTACTTC.

The rearrangement joins TRBV5-1 to TRBJ2-7; TRBD2 agrees at 7 bases. With V trimmed by 0 bases and J by 1 base, 7 bases remained unmatched. Per the germline V gene, CDR1 is SGHRS and CDR2 is YFSETQ. This CDR3 is 16 amino acids long. CDR3 loop: CASSLAGGGESYEQYF. CDR3 nucleotides: TGCGCCAGCAGCTTGGCCGGCGGGGGAGAGTCCTACGAGCAGTACTTC.

The rearrangement joins TRBV7-9 to TRBJ2-1; TRBD2 aligns across 12 bases. V was clipped by 5 bases and J by 6 bases; unmatched bases: 5. The CDR3 totals 15 residues. Germline V CDR1 and CDR2: SEHNR, FQNEAQ (reference sequence). CDR3 sequence (DNA): TGTGCCAGCAGCGTTGGGACTAGCGGGCCCAATGAGCAGTTCTTC. It encodes CASSVGTSGPNEQFF.

The V and J genes are TRBV20-1 and TRBJ2-6, with D possibly being TRBD1 (5 bases). There are 16 residues in the CDR3. Germline assignment: CDR1 DFQATT and CDR2 SNEGSKA (reference sequence). The ends were cut back, 3 bases at V and 0 bases at J, with 12 bases in the middle. The CDR3 spells CSASGAGYSGANVLTF. CDR3 nucleotides: TGCAGTGCTAGTGGGGCAGGATACTCTGGGGCCAACGTCCTGACTTTC.

This chain connects TRBV5-1 to TRBJ1-2; no firm D call. Germline assignment: CDR1 SGHRS and CDR2 YFSETQ. The CDR3 is 13 amino acids. The germline V and J ends were trimmed by 1 base and 2 bases, with 6 bases remaining between them. CDR3 DNA sequence: TGCGCCAGCAGCTTGTCGCAGAACTATGGCTACACCTTC. Residues: CASSLSQNYGYTF. Full variable domain (rest looked up from reference TRBV5-1 and TRBJ1-2): KAGVTQTPRYLIKTRGQQVTLSCSPISGHRSVSWYQQTPGQGLQFLFEYFSETQRNKGNFPGRFSGRQFSNSRSEMNVSTLELGDSALYLCASSLSQNYGYTFGSGTRLTVV.

The V and J genes are TRBV18 and TRBJ1-1; D call uncertain. The V gene lost 3 bases and the J gene lost 3 bases, with 14 bases spanning the gap. This CDR3 contains 15 residues. Looked up from germline, CDR1 is KGHSH and CDR2 is LQKENI. The chain's CDR3 is CASSPFPGRDTEAFF. The CDR3, as DNA: TGTGCCAGCTCACCCTTTCCGGGGAGGGACACTGAAGCTTTCTTT.

The genes are TRBV5-4 and TRBJ2-7, with D perhaps TRBD1 (5 bases). The CDR3 contains 13 residues. Trimming removed 5 bases at V and 1 base at J, with 10 bases between. Germline V CDR1 and CDR2: SGHNT, YYREEE (reference sequence). This CDR3 is CASSTDRSYEQYF. CDR3 DNA: TGTGCCAGCAGTACAGACAGATCCTACGAGCAGTACTTC.

The chain links TRBV7-2 to TRBJ2-1; 10 nucleotides match TRBD2. Germline trimming cut 7 bases from V and 9 bases from J; bases unmatched to any gene: 12. CDR3 length equals 15 residues. The germline gives CDR1 SGHTA, CDR2 FQGNSA. This CDR3 reads CASTPVASGSLEQFF. The CDR3 DNA reads as TGTGCCAGCACCCCTGTGGCTAGCGGGAGTCTTGAGCAGTTCTTC.